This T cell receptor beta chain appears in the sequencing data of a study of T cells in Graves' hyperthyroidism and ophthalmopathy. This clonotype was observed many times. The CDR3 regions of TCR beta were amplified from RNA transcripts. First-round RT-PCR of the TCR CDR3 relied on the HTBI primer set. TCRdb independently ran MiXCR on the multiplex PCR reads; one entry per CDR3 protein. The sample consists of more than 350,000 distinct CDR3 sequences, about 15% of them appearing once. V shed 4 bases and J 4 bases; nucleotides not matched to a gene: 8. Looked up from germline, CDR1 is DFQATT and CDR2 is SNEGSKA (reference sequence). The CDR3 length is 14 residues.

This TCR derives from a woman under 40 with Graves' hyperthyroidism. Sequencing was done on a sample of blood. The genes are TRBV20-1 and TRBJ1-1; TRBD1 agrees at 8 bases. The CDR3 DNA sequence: TGCAGTGCTACTCAGGGGGCGCGGAGCACTGAAGCTTTCTTT. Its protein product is CSATQGARSTEAFF.